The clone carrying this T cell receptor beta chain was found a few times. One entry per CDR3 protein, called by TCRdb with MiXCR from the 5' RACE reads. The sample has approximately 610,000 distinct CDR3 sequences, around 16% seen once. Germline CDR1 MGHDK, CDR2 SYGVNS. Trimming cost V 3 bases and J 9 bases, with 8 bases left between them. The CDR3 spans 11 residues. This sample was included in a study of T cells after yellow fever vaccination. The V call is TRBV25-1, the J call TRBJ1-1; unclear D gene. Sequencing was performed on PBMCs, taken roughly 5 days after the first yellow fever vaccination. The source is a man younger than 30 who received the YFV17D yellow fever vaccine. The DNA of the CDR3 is TGTGCCAGCAGTGAGGGAGCCCAAGCTTTCTTT. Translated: CASSEGAQAFF.